Listed below are T cell receptor beta chains from one sample, sequenced in a study of Graves' ophthalmopathy and Graves' hyperthyroidism. One entry per CDR3 protein, called by TCRdb with MiXCR from the multiplex PCR reads. The data hold fewer than 600,000 distinct CDR3 sequences, with around 14% observed a single time. Material: blood. These receptors originate from a woman younger than 45 with Graves' ophthalmopathy. CDR3s include the opening cysteine and the closing phenylalanine or tryptophan. A D gene is named only where the DNA matches it firmly. Not all rows give a size; the values are once, few, many and, for expanded clones, a class.

len,d_gene,abundance,v_gene,j_gene,CDR3aa,CDR3nt
16,TRBD2,many,TRBV16,TRBJ2-7,CASSQLTGTSGYEQYF,TGTGCCAGCAGCCAATTAACTGGGACTAGCGGGTACGAGCAGTACTTC
14,.,many,TRBV7-2,TRBJ1-2,CASSRRMGEGPYTF,TGTGCCAGCAGCCGCCGCATGGGCGAGGGCCCTTACACCTTC
18,TRBD1,many,TRBV11-2,TRBJ1-1,CASSSRRRGRGGNTEAFF,TGTGCCAGCAGCTCGCGACGCAGGGGGCGCGGCGGGAACACTGAAGCTTTCTTT
14,TRBD1,many,TRBV6-1,TRBJ2-7,CASSRQGGTYEQYF,TGTGCCAGCAGTCGACAGGGGGGGACGTACGAGCAGTACTTC
12,.,many,TRBV20-1,TRBJ1-1,CSATGWNTEAFF,TGCAGTGCTACAGGGTGGAACACTGAAGCTTTCTTT
12,.,many,TRBV30,TRBJ2-7,CAWRTVSYEQYF,TGTGCCTGGAGGACAGTCTCCTACGAGCAGTACTTC
18,TRBD1,many,TRBV11-1,TRBJ1-1,CASSLVPGTGAVNTEAFF,TGTGCCAGCAGCTTAGTGCCCGGGACAGGGGCGGTGAACACTGAAGCTTTCTTT
16,.,.,TRBV6-2/TRBV6-3,TRBJ2-7,CASSYSPSSLSYEQYF,TGTGCCAGCAGTTACTCGCCCAGCTCCCTCTCCTACGAGCAGTACTTC
14,.,many,TRBV7-3,TRBJ2-4,CASSLGGEGNIQYF,TGTGCCAGCAGCTTAGGAGGGGAAGGAAACATTCAGTACTTC
16,TRBD1,once,TRBV4-1,TRBJ2-7,CASSQGSGTASYEQYF,TGCGCCAGCAGCCAGGGATCCGGGACAGCTTCCTACGAGCAGTACTTC
16,TRBD1,many,TRBV27,TRBJ1-1,CASSRDRGLRGTEAFF,TGTGCCAGCAGCCGGGACAGGGGGCTTCGGGGCACTGAAGCTTTCTTT
12,.,many,TRBV5-1,TRBJ1-6,CASSLRGLPLHF,TGCGCCAGCAGCTTGAGGGGCCTCCCCCTCCACTTT
15,TRBD1,many,TRBV28,TRBJ2-7,CASSLNTGTGAEQYF,TGTGCCAGCAGTTTAAACACCGGGACAGGGGCCGAGCAGTACTTC
14,.,many,TRBV6-5,TRBJ1-2,CASSYLGGRDGYTF,TGTGCCAGCAGTTATCTCGGGGGCCGGGATGGCTACACCTTC
19,.,few,TRBV15,TRBJ2-2,CATSKRLLRGGKVTGELFF,TGTGCCACCAGCAAACGCTTGCTGAGGGGCGGGAAGGTCACCGGGGAGCTGTTTTTT
14,.,.,TRBV14,TRBJ2-5,CASSQLGVQETKYF,TGTGCCAGCAGCCAATTAGGGGTCCAAGAGACCAAGTACTTC
14,.,few,TRBV20-1,TRBJ2-7,CSARPGSTTREQYF,TGCAGTGCTAGACCGGGGTCCACCACCCGCGAGCAGTACTTC
16,TRBD1,few,TRBV6-1,TRBJ1-2,CASKIGTGGGNYGYTF,TGTGCCAGCAAAATCGGAACAGGGGGCGGAAACTATGGCTACACCTTC
13,.,many,TRBV27,TRBJ2-7,CASSWAGVNEQYF,TGTGCCAGCAGTTGGGCAGGTGTGAACGAGCAGTACTTC
15,.,once,TRBV27,TRBJ1-6,CASSPAQGSASPLHF,TGTGCCAGCAGTCCCGCCCAGGGGTCAGCTTCACCCCTCCACTTT
15,TRBD2,few,TRBV19,TRBJ2-5,CASSIASGSVETQYF,TGTGCCAGTAGTATTGCGAGCGGGAGCGTCGAGACCCAGTACTTC
13,.,few,TRBV30,TRBJ1-3,CAWSEESGNTIYF,TGTGCCTGGAGTGAAGAATCTGGAAACACCATATATTTT
15,.,many,TRBV18,TRBJ2-2,CASSPLHSYTGELFF,TGTGCCAGCTCACCATTACACTCCTACACCGGGGAGCTGTTTTTT
12,.,many,TRBV2,TRBJ2-2,CASSGLGRELFF,TGTGCCAGCAGCGGGCTTGGGAGGGAGCTGTTTTTT
11,.,many,TRBV6-1,TRBJ2-7,CASLLTGEQYF,TGTGCCTCCCTCTTAACGGGCGAGCAGTACTTC
12,.,.,TRBV28,TRBJ2-7,CASRERNPPSHF,TGTGCCAGCAGGGAAAGAAATCCGCCATCTCATTTC
14,.,many,TRBV6-1,TRBJ2-6,CASSEATGANVLTF,TGTGCCAGCAGCGAAGCTACTGGGGCCAACGTCCTGACTTTC
14,.,.,TRBV28,TRBJ2-7,CASREKGEAYEQYF,TGTGCCAGCAGAGAAAAGGGCGAGGCCTACGAGCAGTACTTC
14,.,many,TRBV6-1,TRBJ1-1,CASSRTGWGTEAFF,TGTGCCAGCAGTCGAACAGGGTGGGGCACTGAAGCTTTCTTT
15,.,many,TRBV4-2,TRBJ2-7,CASSHEEPRAYEQYF,TGTGCCAGCAGCCATGAGGAACCGAGGGCTTACGAGCAGTACTTC
12,.,many,TRBV6-2/TRBV6-3,TRBJ1-1,CASRPTNTEAFF,TGTGCCAGCAGGCCCACGAACACTGAAGCTTTCTTT
13,.,many,TRBV5-1,TRBJ1-1,CASSLGGNTEAFF,TGTGCCAGCAGTTTAGGTGGGAACACTGAAGCTTTCTTT
13,.,.,TRBV19,TRBJ1-1,CASSYGGQVEAFF,TGTGCCAGTAGTTATGGGGGGCAGGTTGAAGCTTTCTTT
15,.,many,TRBV28,TRBJ2-7,CASSPRDSAGEEQYF,TGTGCCAGCAGCCCCCGGGACAGCGCGGGAGAAGAGCAGTACTTC
11,.,many,TRBV12-5,TRBJ1-5,CASGQNQPQHF,TGTGCTAGTGGTCAAAATCAGCCCCAGCATTTT
14,.,.,TRBV30,TRBJ1-5,CAWSEGGKNQPQHF,TGTGCCTGGAGCGAGGGAGGCAAAAATCAGCCCCAGCATTTT
15,.,many,TRBV30,TRBJ1-6,CAWRKVAARHSPLHF,TGTGCCTGGAGGAAAGTGGCAGCTAGACATTCACCCCTCCACTTT
15,TRBD2,few,TRBV4-1,TRBJ2-7,CASSQDPGGLYEQYF,TGCGCCAGCAGCCAAGATCCGGGGGGGCTTTACGAGCAGTACTTC
13,.,many,TRBV11-3,TRBJ2-5,CASRQKARETQYF,TGTGCCAGCAGGCAAAAGGCCAGAGAGACCCAGTACTTC
15,TRBD2,many,TRBV20-1,TRBJ2-1,CSAKSGTSAYNEQFF,TGCAGTGCTAAATCCGGGACTAGCGCCTACAATGAGCAGTTCTTC
13,.,many,TRBV7-2,TRBJ1-5,CASSSDVNQPQHF,TGTGCCAGCAGCTCAGATGTAAATCAGCCCCAGCATTTT
14,.,many,TRBV2,TRBJ1-3,CASKDSVSGNTIYF,TGTGCCAGCAAAGACAGTGTCTCTGGAAACACCATATATTTT